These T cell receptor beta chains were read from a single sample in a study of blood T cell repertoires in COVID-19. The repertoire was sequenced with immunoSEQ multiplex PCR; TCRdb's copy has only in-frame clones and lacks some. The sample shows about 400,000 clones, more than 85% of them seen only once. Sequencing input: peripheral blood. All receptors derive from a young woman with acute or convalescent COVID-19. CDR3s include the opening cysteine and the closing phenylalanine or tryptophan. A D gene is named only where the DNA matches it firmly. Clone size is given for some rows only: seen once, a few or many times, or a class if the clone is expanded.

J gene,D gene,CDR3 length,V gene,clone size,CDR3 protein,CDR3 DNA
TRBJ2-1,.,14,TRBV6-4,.,CASSDGGLGNEQFF,TGTGCCAGCAGTGACGGCGGGCTGGGAAATGAGCAGTTCTTC
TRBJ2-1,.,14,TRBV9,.,CASSDPVQGNEQFF,TGTGCCAGCAGCGACCCAGTACAGGGAAATGAGCAGTTCTTC
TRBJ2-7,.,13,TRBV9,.,CASSAHLPYEQYF,TGTGCCAGCAGCGCCCATCTACCCTACGAGCAGTACTTC
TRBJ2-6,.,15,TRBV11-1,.,CASSLWESGANVLTF,TGTGCCAGCAGCTTATGGGAGTCTGGGGCCAACGTCCTGACTTTC
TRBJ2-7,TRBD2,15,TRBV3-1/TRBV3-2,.,CASSPSGGSALEQYF,TGTGCCAGCAGCCCTAGCGGGGGGTCGGCTTTAGAGCAGTACTTC
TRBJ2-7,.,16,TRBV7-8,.,CASSLVDRVLSYEQYF,TGTGCCAGCAGCTTAGTGGACAGAGTCTTATCTTACGAGCAGTACTTC
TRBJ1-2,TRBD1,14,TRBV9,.,CASSAQQGLNGYTF,TGTGCCAGCAGCGCTCAACAGGGGCTAAATGGCTACACCTTC
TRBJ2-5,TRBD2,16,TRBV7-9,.,CASSFTASGVGETQYF,TGTGCCAGCAGCTTCACGGCTAGCGGCGTGGGAGAGACCCAGTACTTC
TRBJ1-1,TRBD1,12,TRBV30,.,CAWTQGIAEAFF,TGTGCCTGGACACAGGGGATAGCTGAAGCTTTCTTT
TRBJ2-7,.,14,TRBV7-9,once,CASSFGLAMSEQYF,TGTGCCAGCAGCTTCGGGCTAGCGATGAGCGAGCAGTACTTC
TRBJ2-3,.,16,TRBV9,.,CASSVVGPMGTDTQYF,TGTGCCAGCAGCGTAGTTGGGCCCATGGGCACAGATACGCAGTATTTT
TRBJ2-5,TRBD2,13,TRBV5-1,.,CARGGSGGETQYF,TGCGCCAGGGGAGGGAGCGGGGGTGAGACCCAGTACTTC
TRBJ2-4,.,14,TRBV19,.,CASSIGSGENIQYF,TGTGCCAGTAGTATAGGGTCGGGGGAAAACATTCAGTACTTC
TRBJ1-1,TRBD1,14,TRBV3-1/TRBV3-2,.,CASSQGDRAIPAFF,TGTGCCAGCAGCCAAGGTGACAGGGCCATTCCTGCTTTCTTT
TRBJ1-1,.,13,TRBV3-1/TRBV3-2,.,CASSQGANTEAFF,TGTGCCAGCAGCCAGGGCGCGAACACTGAAGCTTTCTTT
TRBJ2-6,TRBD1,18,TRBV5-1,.,CASSRMDRASSGANVLTF,TGCGCCAGCAGTCGCATGGACAGGGCCTCCTCTGGGGCCAACGTCCTGACTTTC
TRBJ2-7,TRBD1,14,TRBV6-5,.,CASSTPTGIYEQYF,TGTGCCAGCAGTACGCCGACAGGGATCTACGAGCAGTACTTC
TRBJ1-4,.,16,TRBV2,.,CASSERRGTTNEKLFF,TGTGCCAGCAGTGAGCGGAGGGGCACAACTAATGAAAAACTGTTTTTT
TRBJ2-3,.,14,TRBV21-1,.,CASSRGAKTDTQYF,TGTGCCAGCAGCCGGGGGGCTAAGACAGATACGCAGTATTTT